Below are 20 T cell receptor beta chains sequenced from a single sample in a study of blood T cell repertoires in COVID-19. Repertoires were generated with immunoSEQ multiplex PCR, while TCRdb's copy carries only in-frame clones and drops some. The sample shows approximately 220,000 clones, about nine tenths of them seen only once. Specimen: PBMCs or T cells enriched from blood (not recorded which). The receptor source for this set is a woman aged 25 to 39 with acute COVID-19.

This clone was observed a single time. V usage is TRBV6-6 and J usage is TRBJ2-2; D is unresolved. The CDR3 totals 15 residues. The V gene's germline CDR1 is MNHNY and CDR2 SVGAGI (reference sequence). Trimming stripped 2 bases from V and 4 bases from J, with 11 bases between. The CDR3 loop reads CASSYATERTGELFF. DNA of the CDR3: TGTGCCAGCAGTTACGCTACCGAGCGCACCGGGGAGCTGTTTTTT.

The chain employs TRBV5-1 and TRBJ1-4; D not certain. The CDR3 is 15 residues long. Germline assignment: CDR1 SGHRS and CDR2 YFSETQ. The ends were cut back, 0 bases at V and 0 bases at J, with 6 bases in the middle. CDR3 sequence reads: CASSLVPATNEKLFF. CDR3 bases: TGCGCCAGCAGCTTGGTTCCTGCAACTAATGAAAAACTGTTTTTT.

The CDR3 loop is CASSDVGVRFGTNEQFF. The CDR3 DNA reads as TGTGCCAGCAGTGATGTGGGTGTCAGGTTTGGCACCAATGAGCAGTTCTTC. The chain combines TRBV6-1 with TRBJ2-1; no definite D call. V was shortened by 3 bases and J by 6 bases, with 21 bases between the two germline ends. CDR1 is MNHNS and CDR2 is SASEGT in the germline V gene. The CDR3 is 17 amino acids.

The chain uses TRBV4-3 and TRBJ2-7; TRBD1 is a possible D gene (5 bases). The germline gives CDR1 LGHNA, CDR2 YSLEER. Trimming shortened V by 4 bases and J by 0 bases, and 10 bases separated the two germline ends. The CDR3 is 14 residues long. CDR3 residues: CASSPRQSSYEQYF. As DNA, the CDR3 is TGCGCCAGCAGCCCTAGACAGAGCTCCTACGAGCAGTACTTC.

This chain joins TRBV4-1 and TRBJ1-1, with 9 nucleotides matching TRBD1. Germline V gene sequence: CDR1 MGHRA, CDR2 YSYEKL. Losses at the gene ends were 4 bases for V and 4 bases for J; bases not matched to a gene: 7. The CDR3 runs to 15 residues. CDR3 bases: TGCGCCAGCAGCCTACTCTTACAGGGGGCCACTGAAGCTTTCTTT. It specifies CASSLLLQGATEAFF.

V is TRBV6-6 and J is TRBJ1-5, with 7 bases fitting TRBD1. Germline CDR1 MNHNY, CDR2 SVGAGI (reference sequence). The CDR3 consists of 17 residues. V lost 5 bases, J lost 0 bases, and 10 bases stayed unmatched. CDR3 in amino acids: CASSLQGGAGSNQPQHF. DNA for the CDR3: TGTGCCAGCAGTCTGCAAGGGGGCGCGGGTAGCAATCAGCCCCAGCATTTT.

The CDR3 region is CASSLLTGGSTEAFF. The CDR3, as DNA: TGTGCCAGCAGCTTATTGACCGGGGGGTCGACTGAAGCTTTCTTT. The genes are TRBV11-2 and TRBJ1-1; possible D gene TRBD1, 5 bases. The V end was cut by 2 bases, the J end by 5 bases, with 15 bases between. Germline CDR1 is SGHAT and CDR2 is FQNNGV. There are 15 residues in the CDR3.

V gene TRBV24-1 combines with J gene TRBJ1-3, with 7 bases lining up with TRBD1. After removal of 4 bases from V and 6 bases from J, the junction contained 8 bases not matched to a gene. The CDR3 spans 15 residues. Per the germline V gene, CDR1 is KGHDR and CDR2 is SFDVKD. This CDR3 reads CATSDSTGSANTIYF. The CDR3 DNA reads TGTGCCACCAGTGACTCGACAGGGTCCGCAAACACCATATATTTT.

The CDR3: CASTTSMGMNTEAFF. CDR3 in DNA: TGTGCCAGCACTACGAGTATGGGCATGAACACTGAAGCTTTCTTT. The chain joins TRBV6-5 to TRBJ1-1; D not resolved. Per the germline V gene, CDR1 is MNHEY and CDR2 is SVGAGI. This CDR3 region has 15 residues. V lost 7 bases to trimming and J lost 0 bases, with 15 bases between them.

For the CDR3, the DNA is TGTGCCAGCTCACCAGACATAAACACCATATATTTT. As protein: CASSPDINTIYF. This sequence joins TRBV18 and TRBJ1-3; D is unclear. Germline V lookup: CDR1 KGHSH, CDR2 LQKENI. Trimming left V 2 bases short and J 6 bases short, with 5 bases between. There are 12 residues in the CDR3.

The chain is built from TRBV7-8 and TRBJ2-3, with 8 nucleotides matching TRBD2. The CDR3 consists of 17 residues. The germline CDR1 and CDR2 sequences are SGHVS and FQNEAQ. After removal of 2 bases from V and 2 bases from J, the junction contained 9 bases not matched to a gene. Here the CDR3 reads CASSLSVGAGVTDTQYF. CDR3 coding DNA: TGTGCCAGCAGCTTATCGGTAGGAGCGGGGGTCACAGATACGCAGTATTTT.

This sequence joins TRBV9 and TRBJ2-5; 9 bases are a match to TRBD2. Trimming at V came to 4 bases and at J to 4 bases, leaving 2 bases not matched to a gene. Germline V gene data show CDR1 as SGDLS and CDR2 as YYNGEE. This CDR3 contains 13 residues. The CDR3 reads CASSTSGRETQYF. In nucleotides, the CDR3 is TGTGCCAGCAGCACTAGCGGGCGAGAGACCCAGTACTTC.

The V call is TRBV30, the J call TRBJ1-1; 8 positions match TRBD1. In germline, CDR1 is GTSNPN, CDR2 SVGIG (reference sequence). With V trimmed by 4 bases and J by 4 bases, 5 bases remained unmatched. The CDR3 totals 13 residues. The CDR3 sequence is CAWTNRGITEAFF. CDR3 nucleotides: TGTGCCTGGACTAACAGGGGGATCACTGAAGCTTTCTTT.

The J gene is TRBJ1-6, the V gene TRBV4-1; 9 nucleotides align to TRBD1. Germline CDR1 MGHRA, CDR2 YSYEKL. V shed 8 bases and J 7 bases; nucleotides not matched to a gene: 15. The CDR3 length is 17 residues. CDR3 protein: CASSTAGTGFFNSPLHF. CDR3 in DNA: TGCGCCAGCTCAACGGCCGGGACAGGGTTTTTCAATTCACCCCTCCACTTT.

The chain combines TRBV9 with TRBJ2-5; 10 nucleotides line up with TRBD2. Germline-derived CDR1 and CDR2 are SGDLS and YYNGEE. V lost 0 bases and J lost 4; bases outside the gene matches: 6. The CDR3 totals 16 residues. The CDR3 nucleotides read TGTGCCAGCAGCGTAGGCCTAGCGGGGGTGGTAGAGACCCAGTACTTC. Protein product: CASSVGLAGVVETQYF.

The gene calls are TRBV11-2 and TRBJ2-1, with 8 bases fitting TRBD2. The CDR3 has 15 amino acids. Germline V gene lookup returns CDR1 SGHAT and CDR2 FQNNGV. J was trimmed by 2 bases and V by 4 bases; bases with no gene match: 4. As DNA, the CDR3 is TGTGCCAGCAGCTCTTCGGGACTAGCCTACAATGAGCAGTTCTTC. Its translation: CASSSSGLAYNEQFF.

V usage is TRBV19 and J usage is TRBJ1-5; D unresolved. There are 17 residues in the CDR3. Deletions cut 2 bases from V and 4 bases from J, with 18 bases between. CDR1 is LNHDA and CDR2 is SQIVND in the germline V gene (reference sequence). This CDR3 is CASSIQASMVGNQPQHF. The CDR3 coding sequence is TGTGCCAGTAGTATACAAGCGTCTATGGTTGGGAATCAGCCCCAGCATTTT.

The rearrangement joins TRBV15 to TRBJ2-2; tentative D call: TRBD1 (6 bases). V dropped 4 bases and J dropped 6 bases, with 18 bases sitting between them. The germline gives CDR1 LNHNV, CDR2 YYDKDF (reference sequence). The CDR3 runs 16 residues. CDR3 sequence: CATSIFVGAVAGELFF. CDR3 nucleotide sequence: TGTGCCACCAGCATTTTTGTGGGGGCCGTGGCCGGGGAGCTGTTTTTT.

The rearrangement links TRBV19 to TRBJ2-7; 7 bases match TRBD2. J gave up 2 bases and V 0 bases, and 7 bases lay outside the gene matches. This CDR3 has 16 amino acids. Per germline, CDR1 LNHDA and CDR2 SQIVND (reference sequence). The CDR3 region has the DNA TGTGCCAGTAGTATAGATCCGGGGAGGGGTGCCTACGAGCAGTACTTC. Its translation: CASSIDPGRGAYEQYF.

CDR3 in DNA: TGTGCCAGCAGTTACTCTGGGACAGGCAATGGCTACACCTTC. Translating gives CASSYSGTGNGYTF. J is TRBJ1-2 and V is TRBV6-5, with TRBD1 identical over 8 bases. Germline V gene data show CDR1 as MNHEY and CDR2 as SVGAGI. With 0 bases clipped from V and 6 bases from J, the junction kept 3 bases outside the gene matches. This CDR3 has 14 amino acids.